This TCR beta chain was obtained from a study of T cells in Graves' hyperthyroidism and ophthalmopathy. Trimming removed 0 bases from V and 2 bases from J; junction bases left unmatched: 12. The CDR3 is 19 amino acids. Germline V gives CDR1 DFQATT, CDR2 SNEGSKA (reference sequence). TCR beta CDR3 sequences were amplified from RNA transcripts. An initial round of RT-PCR targeting the TCR CDR3 relied on the HTBI primer set. TCRdb reprocessed the multiplex PCR reads with MiXCR, giving one entry per CDR3 protein. The table lists hundreds of thousands of distinct CDR3 sequences, about 15% of them singletons.

This receptor was identified in a woman between 50 and 59 years old with Graves' ophthalmopathy. This rearrangement joins TRBV20-1 to TRBJ2-1, with 11 positions matching TRBD2. Source material: blood. The CDR3 sequence is CSARDQIAGGPFTYNEQFF. In DNA form, the CDR3 reads TGCAGTGCTAGAGATCAAATAGCGGGAGGGCCTTTCACCTACAATGAGCAGTTCTTC.